This T cell receptor (beta chain) is from a study of T-cell memory formation after mild COVID-19. In the study overall: There were largely donor-specific TCR clusters. Study-wide points: Contracting clones localized mainly to CM and EM when CD4+ and mainly to EMRA when CD8+.

Germline V CDR1 and CDR2: MNHNY, SVGAGI (reference sequence). The CDR3 extends over 15 amino acids. Trimming stripped 11 bases from V and 0 bases from J, with 18 bases between. For this clonotype: Antigen specificity is unknown.

MiXCR was run by TCRdb on the 5' RACE reads, yielding one entry per CDR3 protein. Here the sample spans around 400,000 distinct CDR3 sequences, less than 25% being singletons. The material sequenced was PBMCs or a T cell subset sorted from them (not recorded which). The receptor comes from an adult woman who had mild COVID-19 (a few samples of this study predate the infection). Cell type and time point are not known. The rearrangement joins TRBV6-6 to TRBJ2-3; D is unclear. This CDR3 is CAAKVTQTSTDTQYF. The CDR3 DNA is TGTGCCGCCAAAGTGACACAAACTAGCACAGATACGCAGTATTTT.